At least ten counts were recorded for the clone carrying this T cell receptor (beta chain). Antigen unknown. The data were obtained in a study of breast tumors, draining lymph nodes, adjacent tissues. Overall study findings and caveats: That most tumor T cells come from lymph nodes remained unproven. Findings are consistent with lymph node origin and intratumoral expansion of most tumor T cells.

Trimming removed 0 bases from V and 0 bases from J; junction bases left unmatched: 12. Germline-derived CDR1 and CDR2 are SGHRS and YFSETQ. CDR3 length: 18 amino acids. TCRdb re-derived calls from the multiplex PCR reads in MiXCR, one entry per CDR3 protein. The sample contains fewer than 25,000 distinct CDR3 sequences, approximately 33% of which appear only once. The sample consisted of breast tumor tissue. The chain recombines TRBV5-1 with TRBJ2-7; 7 bases are a match to TRBD2. The source is a female donor with breast cancer. Some clones in this sample may be carry-over from other donors' samples. The CDR3 sequence is CASSLGPSGTTISYEQYF. CDR3 DNA sequence: TGCGCCAGCAGCTTGGGGCCTTCCGGGACTACTATCTCCTACGAGCAGTACTTC.